The sequence of this T cell receptor beta chain was determined in a study of blood T cell repertoires in COVID-19. Across the study: Acute-phase and convalescent COVID-19 samples originated in the United States, Italy and Spain. Sources were T cells, B-cell-depleted T cells, or PBMCs; the material itself was cDNA or gDNA.

Sequencing used immunoSEQ multiplex PCR; TCRdb keeps in-frame clones, though not all of them. The data hold approximately 390,000 clones, with over 75% observed a single time. Participant age was roughly 18 to 90 years, and participants resided in approximately 25 US areas. J lost 9 bases, V lost 5 bases, and 12 bases had no gene match. The CDR3 runs 15 residues. Germline V gene lookup returns CDR1 SGHDT and CDR2 YYEEEE. The V call is TRBV5-6, the J call TRBJ1-5; TRBD1 agrees at 9 bases. The receptor comes from a woman in her thirties or forties with acute COVID-19. The sample taken for sequencing was PBMCs or T cells enriched from blood (not recorded which). The CDR3 region has the DNA TGTGCCAGCAGTTACGGGACAGGGCCATTACGGCCCCAGCATTTT. This encodes CASSYGTGPLRPQHF.